Listed below are T cell receptor beta chains from one sample, sequenced in a study of siplizumab effects on memory and regulatory T cells. The assay was immunoSEQ multiplex PCR, and TCRdb's table has in-frame clones only and misses some. This table has 80,000 to 95,000 clones, around 95% appearing once. The specimen sequenced was CD8+ T cells sorted from blood. The source of these receptors is a human donor in good health. CDR3s include the opening cysteine and the closing phenylalanine or tryptophan. The order of the fields is V gene, D gene, J gene, clone size, CDR3 protein, CDR3 DNA. A D gene is named only where the DNA matches it firmly. Clone size is shown for a subset of rows, as once, few, many or a class of expanded clone.

v_call: TRBV19; d_call: -; j_call: TRBJ2-1; clone_size: -; cdr3_aa: CASRASSMEQFF; cdr3_nt: TGTGCCAGTAGAGCTAGCAGTATGGAGCAGTTCTTC
v_call: TRBV27; d_call: TRBD1; j_call: TRBJ2-3; clone_size: -; cdr3_aa: CASSNRQGTQYF; cdr3_nt: TGTGCCAGCAGTAACCGACAGGGAACGCAGTATTTT
v_call: TRBV28; d_call: -; j_call: TRBJ2-2; clone_size: once; cdr3_aa: CATYPRQETGELFF; cdr3_nt: TGTGCCACTTATCCCCGACAGGAGACCGGGGAGCTGTTTTTT
v_call: TRBV2; d_call: TRBD2; j_call: TRBJ2-7; clone_size: -; cdr3_aa: CASSEIPSGAHEQYF; cdr3_nt: TGTGCCAGCAGTGAAATTCCTAGCGGTGCGCACGAGCAGTACTTC
v_call: TRBV4-1; d_call: -; j_call: TRBJ2-7; clone_size: once; cdr3_aa: CASSQGVGSAAEYEQYF; cdr3_nt: TGCGCCAGCAGCCAAGGGGTCGGTTCCGCTGCGGAATACGAGCAGTACTTC
v_call: TRBV29-1; d_call: -; j_call: TRBJ1-1; clone_size: -; cdr3_aa: CSVRQKLTAEAFF; cdr3_nt: TGCAGCGTTCGTCAAAAACTGACAGCTGAAGCTTTCTTT
v_call: TRBV4-2; d_call: TRBD2; j_call: TRBJ2-1; clone_size: -; cdr3_aa: CASSQEGLAVYNEQFF; cdr3_nt: TGTGCCAGCAGCCAAGAGGGACTAGCGGTATACAATGAGCAGTTCTTC
v_call: TRBV19; d_call: -; j_call: TRBJ1-1; clone_size: -; cdr3_aa: CASSPGQNTEAFF; cdr3_nt: TGTGCCAGTAGCCCGGGACAGAACACTGAAGCTTTCTTT
v_call: TRBV5-6; d_call: -; j_call: TRBJ1-1; clone_size: -; cdr3_aa: CASSFSSMNTEAFF; cdr3_nt: TGTGCCAGCAGCTTTTCATCTATGAACACTGAAGCTTTCTTT
v_call: TRBV20-1; d_call: -; j_call: TRBJ2-3; clone_size: -; cdr3_aa: CSALSDTQYF; cdr3_nt: TGCAGTGCTTTGTCAGATACGCAGTATTTT
v_call: TRBV7-9; d_call: -; j_call: TRBJ1-1; clone_size: -; cdr3_aa: CASSLTPRDTNTEAFF; cdr3_nt: TGTGCCAGCAGCTTAACCCCCCGGGACACAAACACTGAAGCTTTCTTT
v_call: TRBV4-1; d_call: -; j_call: TRBJ2-7; clone_size: -; cdr3_aa: CASSQDRMSSYEQYF; cdr3_nt: TGCGCCAGCAGCCAAGATCGTATGAGCTCCTACGAGCAGTACTTC
v_call: TRBV27; d_call: -; j_call: TRBJ2-1; clone_size: -; cdr3_aa: CASSLLGAEQFF; cdr3_nt: TGTGCCAGCAGTTTATTAGGTGCTGAGCAGTTCTTC
v_call: TRBV5-1; d_call: -; j_call: TRBJ2-6; clone_size: -; cdr3_aa: CASSSSGTGANVLTF; cdr3_nt: TGCGCCAGCAGCTCGTCAGGGACTGGGGCCAACGTCCTGACTTTC
v_call: TRBV4-1; d_call: TRBD1; j_call: TRBJ1-1; clone_size: -; cdr3_aa: CASSQRQGADTEAFF; cdr3_nt: TGCGCCAGCAGCCAAAGACAGGGGGCGGATACTGAAGCTTTCTTT
v_call: TRBV19; d_call: -; j_call: TRBJ2-3; clone_size: -; cdr3_aa: CASSIHVADTQYF; cdr3_nt: TGTGCCAGTAGTATCCATGTGGCAGATACGCAGTATTTT
v_call: TRBV6-6; d_call: -; j_call: TRBJ1-2; clone_size: once; cdr3_aa: CASSYVPGLGGYTF; cdr3_nt: TGTGCCAGCAGTTACGTTCCGGGCCTCGGTGGCTACACCTTC
v_call: TRBV27; d_call: TRBD2; j_call: TRBJ2-5; clone_size: -; cdr3_aa: CASRRLAKQKTQYF; cdr3_nt: TGTGCCAGCAGAAGACTAGCGAAACAAAAGACCCAGTACTTC
v_call: TRBV6-5; d_call: TRBD1; j_call: TRBJ2-2; clone_size: once; cdr3_aa: CASSYGTGGFTGELFF; cdr3_nt: TGTGCCAGCAGTTACGGGACAGGGGGTTTTACCGGGGAGCTGTTTTTT
v_call: TRBV11-1; d_call: TRBD1; j_call: TRBJ2-7; clone_size: -; cdr3_aa: CASSSPGQVNEQYF; cdr3_nt: TGTGCCAGCAGCTCGCCGGGACAGGTCAACGAGCAGTACTTC
v_call: TRBV4-2; d_call: TRBD2; j_call: TRBJ2-7; clone_size: -; cdr3_aa: CASSQKPGLASEQYF; cdr3_nt: TGTGCCAGCAGCCAGAAACCGGGACTAGCGAGTGAGCAGTACTTC
v_call: TRBV28; d_call: -; j_call: TRBJ2-3; clone_size: -; cdr3_aa: CASSFLVGDETDTQYF; cdr3_nt: TGTGCCAGCAGTTTTCTAGTTGGGGATGAAACAGATACGCAGTATTTT
v_call: TRBV4-1; d_call: TRBD2; j_call: TRBJ2-1; clone_size: -; cdr3_aa: CASSLASGSLSNEQFF; cdr3_nt: TGCGCCAGCAGCCTCGCTAGCGGGAGTTTAAGTAATGAGCAGTTCTTC
v_call: TRBV29-1; d_call: -; j_call: TRBJ2-2; clone_size: -; cdr3_aa: CSVGSTGELFF; cdr3_nt: TGCAGCGTTGGTAGCACCGGGGAGCTGTTTTTT
v_call: TRBV7-3; d_call: TRBD2; j_call: TRBJ2-3; clone_size: -; cdr3_aa: CASSLDLAGADTQYF; cdr3_nt: TGTGCCAGCAGCTTAGATCTAGCGGGGGCAGATACGCAGTATTTT
v_call: TRBV9; d_call: -; j_call: TRBJ1-1; clone_size: -; cdr3_aa: CASSVVFSTEAFF; cdr3_nt: TGTGCCAGCAGCGTAGTCTTTAGTACTGAAGCTTTCTTT
v_call: TRBV7-3; d_call: -; j_call: TRBJ2-6; clone_size: -; cdr3_aa: CASSLQPDRTPMISGANVLTF; cdr3_nt: TGTGCCAGCAGCTTACAACCCGACAGGACCCCTATGATATCTGGGGCCAACGTCCTGACTTTC
v_call: TRBV27; d_call: TRBD1; j_call: TRBJ2-7; clone_size: -; cdr3_aa: CASSSPGTGAYEQYF; cdr3_nt: TGTGCCAGCAGTTCCCCCGGGACAGGGGCCTACGAGCAGTACTTC
v_call: TRBV7-9; d_call: TRBD1; j_call: TRBJ2-2; clone_size: -; cdr3_aa: CASSVGTANTGELFF; cdr3_nt: TGTGCCAGCAGCGTGGGGACAGCGAACACCGGGGAGCTGTTTTTT
v_call: TRBV6-5; d_call: -; j_call: TRBJ2-7; clone_size: -; cdr3_aa: CASSPRAPGNEQYF; cdr3_nt: TGTGCCAGCAGCCCCCGGGCCCCGGGGAACGAGCAGTACTTC